Listed here are 3 T cell receptor beta chains from one sample, sequenced in a study of cytomegalovirus exposure and HLA in healthy donors (dated by TCRdb to the late 2010s). The library was prepared using the immunoSEQ multiplex PCR assay. The multiplex PCR relied on a mix of 60 forward primers for TCR Vbeta segments and 13 reverse primers for TCR Jbeta segments. TCRdb stores this immuneACCESS table with in-frame sequences only. Part of the clones is absent; in the studies checked, under half of the shortfall reflects unresolved V genes, and no reason is known for the rest. This sample is represented by around 190,000 clones; roughly four fifths of them were singletons. 1.5% to 2% of the sample rests with the top ten. The sample comprised PBMCs. The receptors shown here come from a young man in good health and CMV-seronegative.

V and J are TRBV7-2 and TRBJ1-2, with 10 bases that match TRBD1. The CDR3 spans 14 residues. Per germline, CDR1 SGHTA and CDR2 FQGNSA. V was clipped by 5 bases and J by 8 bases; unmatched bases: 8. The CDR3, as DNA: TGTGCCAGCAGCCCGCGGACAGGGGGATACGGCTACACCTTC. Its protein is CASSPRTGGYGYTF.

The chain employs TRBV9 and TRBJ2-3; the D gene is possibly TRBD2 (5 bases). Germline CDR1 reads SGDLS; CDR2 reads YYNGEE. Trimming shortened V by 0 bases and J by 4 bases, and 12 bases separated the two germline ends. The CDR3 contains 15 residues. The CDR3 DNA follows: TGTGCCAGCAGCGTAGTTACTAGTTGGCCAGATACGCAGTATTTT. Translating gives CASSVVTSWPDTQYF.

The J gene is TRBJ1-5, the V gene TRBV29-1, with a tentative D call TRBD1 (5 bases). V was clipped by 5 bases and J by 3 bases, with 11 bases between them. Germline V lookup: CDR1 SQVTM, CDR2 ANQGSEA. The CDR3 contains 13 residues. The CDR3 DNA reads as TGCAGCGTTCAGGGCGGTGACAATCAGCCCCAGCATTTT. Translation gives CSVQGGDNQPQHF.